This T cell receptor (beta chain) was recorded in a study of blood T cells in healthy people across ages. With a J-beta primer mix and a sample-barcoded 5' primer, a second PCR ran roughly 6 to 11 cycles. MiXCR was run by TCRdb on the 5' RACE reads, yielding one entry per CDR3 protein. The sample lists fewer than 2,000,000 distinct CDR3 sequences, 35% to 50% seen once, with approximately 22% in the top ten. This clonotype was seen repeatedly, ten times or more. Material: blood. This TCR was sampled from a human donor in good health.

This CDR3 reads CSVEDLAGGPTDTQYF. In DNA form, the CDR3 reads TGCAGCGTTGAAGATCTAGCGGGGGGGCCTACAGATACGCAGTATTTT. This chain joins TRBV29-1 and TRBJ2-3, with TRBD2 matching over 12 bases. The CDR3 has 16 residues. Germline CDR1 reads SQVTM; CDR2 reads ANQGSEA. The V and J ends lost 0 bases and 3 bases, in that order; junction bases with no gene match: 4.